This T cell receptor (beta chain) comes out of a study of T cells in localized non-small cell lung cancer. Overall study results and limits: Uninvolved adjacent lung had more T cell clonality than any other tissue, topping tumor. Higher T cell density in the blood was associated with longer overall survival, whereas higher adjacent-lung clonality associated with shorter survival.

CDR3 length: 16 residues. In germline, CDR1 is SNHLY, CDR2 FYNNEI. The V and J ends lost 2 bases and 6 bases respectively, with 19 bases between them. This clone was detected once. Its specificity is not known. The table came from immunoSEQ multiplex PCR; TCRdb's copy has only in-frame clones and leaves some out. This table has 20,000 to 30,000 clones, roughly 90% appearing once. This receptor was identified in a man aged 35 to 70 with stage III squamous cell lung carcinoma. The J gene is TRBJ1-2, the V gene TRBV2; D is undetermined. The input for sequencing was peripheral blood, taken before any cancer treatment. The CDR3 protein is CASSEPWANVGDGYTF. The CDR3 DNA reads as TGTGCCAGCAGTGAACCTTGGGCTAACGTAGGAGATGGCTACACCTTC.